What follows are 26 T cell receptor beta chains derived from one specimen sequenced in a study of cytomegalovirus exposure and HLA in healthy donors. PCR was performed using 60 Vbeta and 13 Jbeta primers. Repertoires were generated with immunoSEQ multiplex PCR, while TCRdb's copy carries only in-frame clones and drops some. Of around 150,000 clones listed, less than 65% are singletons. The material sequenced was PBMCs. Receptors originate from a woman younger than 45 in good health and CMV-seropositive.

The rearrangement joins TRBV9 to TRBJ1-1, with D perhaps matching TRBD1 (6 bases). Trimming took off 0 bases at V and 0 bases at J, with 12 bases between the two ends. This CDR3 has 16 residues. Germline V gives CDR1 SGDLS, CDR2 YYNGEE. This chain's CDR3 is CASSVGAGALNTEAFF. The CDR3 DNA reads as TGTGCCAGCAGCGTAGGTGCAGGGGCCCTGAACACTGAAGCTTTCTTT.

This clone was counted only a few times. The CDR3 is CASSVLAGGGETQYF. In DNA form, the CDR3 reads TGTGCCAGCAGCGTACTAGCGGGAGGTGGGGAGACCCAGTACTTC. The chain uses TRBV9 and TRBJ2-5; 11 bases are shared with TRBD2. The CDR3 loop spans 15 amino acids. CDR1 SGDLS and CDR2 YYNGEE come from the germline V gene. Trimming took 1 base from V and 5 from J; bases not matched to a gene: 4.

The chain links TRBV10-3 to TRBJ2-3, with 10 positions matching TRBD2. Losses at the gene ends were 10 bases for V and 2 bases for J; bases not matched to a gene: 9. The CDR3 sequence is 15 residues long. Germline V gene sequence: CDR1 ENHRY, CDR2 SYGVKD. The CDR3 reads CATAPSGGATDTQYF. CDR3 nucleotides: TGTGCCACCGCCCCTAGCGGGGGTGCCACAGATACGCAGTATTTT.

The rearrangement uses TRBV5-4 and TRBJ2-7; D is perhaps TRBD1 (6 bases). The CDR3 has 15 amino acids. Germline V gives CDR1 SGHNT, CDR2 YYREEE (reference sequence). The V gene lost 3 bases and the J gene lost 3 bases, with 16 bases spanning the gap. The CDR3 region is CASSWLRDTNYEQYF. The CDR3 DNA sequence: TGTGCCAGCAGCTGGCTCCGGGACACTAACTACGAGCAGTACTTC.

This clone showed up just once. CDR3 residues: CASSFEDYSTDTQYF. The CDR3 region has the DNA TGCGCCAGCAGCTTTGAGGACTACAGCACAGATACGCAGTATTTT. The chain recombines TRBV5-1 with TRBJ2-3; tentative D call: TRBD2 (6 bases). Trimming stripped 2 bases from V and 0 bases from J, with 10 bases between. There are 15 residues in the CDR3. From germline, CDR1 is SGHRS and CDR2 YFSETQ.

CDR3: CASSKENDVRGYTF. CDR3 nucleotide sequence: TGCGCCAGCAGTAAGGAGAATGATGTAAGAGGCTACACCTTC. The chain carries TRBV5-1 and TRBJ1-2; D not resolved. This CDR3 contains 14 residues. The V gene's germline CDR1 is SGHRS and CDR2 YFSETQ. V was cut by 5 bases and J by 8 bases, with 19 bases left in between.

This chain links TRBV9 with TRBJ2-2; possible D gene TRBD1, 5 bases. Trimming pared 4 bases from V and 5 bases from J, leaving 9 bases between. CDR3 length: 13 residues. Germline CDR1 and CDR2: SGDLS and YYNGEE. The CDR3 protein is CASSQGGTGELFF. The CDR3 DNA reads TGTGCCAGCAGCCAGGGTGGGACCGGGGAGCTGTTTTTT.

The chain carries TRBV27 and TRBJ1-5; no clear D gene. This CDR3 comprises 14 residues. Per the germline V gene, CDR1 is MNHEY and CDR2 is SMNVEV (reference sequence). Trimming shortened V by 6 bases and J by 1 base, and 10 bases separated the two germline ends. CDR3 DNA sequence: TGTGCCAGCAGGCCCGGGGTGAGCAATCAGCCCCAGCATTTT. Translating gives CASRPGVSNQPQHF.

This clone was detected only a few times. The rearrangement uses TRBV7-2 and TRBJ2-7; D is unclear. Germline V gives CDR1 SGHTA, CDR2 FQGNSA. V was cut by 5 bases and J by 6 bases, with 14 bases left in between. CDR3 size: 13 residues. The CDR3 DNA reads TGTGCCAGCAGCCGCGAATTCGGTTTCGAGCAGTACTTC. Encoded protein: CASSREFGFEQYF.

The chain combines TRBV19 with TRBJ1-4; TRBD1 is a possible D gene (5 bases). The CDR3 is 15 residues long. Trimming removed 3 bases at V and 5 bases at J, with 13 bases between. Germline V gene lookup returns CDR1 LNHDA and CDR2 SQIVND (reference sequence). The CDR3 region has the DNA TGTGCCAGTAGTATTGAAGGGGCCGCAAATGAAAAACTGTTTTTT. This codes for CASSIEGAANEKLFF.

This CDR3 is CASRVAGNTGELFF. CDR3 bases: TGCGCCAGCAGGGTAGCGGGAAACACCGGGGAGCTGTTTTTT. This chain connects TRBV10-2 to TRBJ2-2, with 8 bases fitting TRBD2. The germline gives CDR1 WSHSY, CDR2 SAAADI. This CDR3 is built from 14 residues. The V and J ends lost 6 bases and 2 bases, in that order; junction bases with no gene match: 2.

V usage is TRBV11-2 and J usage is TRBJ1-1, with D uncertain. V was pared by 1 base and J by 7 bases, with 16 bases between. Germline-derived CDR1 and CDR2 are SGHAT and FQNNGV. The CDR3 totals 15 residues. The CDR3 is CASSLGYAPRGEAFF. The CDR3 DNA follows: TGTGCCAGCAGCTTAGGGTACGCCCCCCGAGGTGAAGCTTTCTTT.

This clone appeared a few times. The CDR3 DNA is TGTGCCACCACCCCTAGATTCGGGGACACTGAAGCTTTCTTT. Residues: CATTPRFGDTEAFF. This rearrangement joins TRBV18 to TRBJ1-1; the D is unclear. Per germline, CDR1 KGHSH and CDR2 LQKENI. This CDR3 comprises 14 residues. Trimming stripped 10 bases from V and 3 bases from J, with 18 bases between. Filled out from reference TRBV18 and TRBJ1-1, the complete variable domain reads NAGVMQNPRHLVRRRGQEARLRCSPMKGHSHVYWYRQLPEEGLKFMVYLQKENIIDESGMPKERFSAEFPKEGPSILRIQQVVRGDSAAYFCATTPRFGDTEAFFGQGTRLTVV.

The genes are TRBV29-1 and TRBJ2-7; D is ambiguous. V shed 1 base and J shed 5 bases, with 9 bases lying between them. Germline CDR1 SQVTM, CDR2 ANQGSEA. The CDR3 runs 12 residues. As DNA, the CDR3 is TGCAGCGTTGAAGGTGTGGCGGACGAGCAGTACTTC. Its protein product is CSVEGVADEQYF.

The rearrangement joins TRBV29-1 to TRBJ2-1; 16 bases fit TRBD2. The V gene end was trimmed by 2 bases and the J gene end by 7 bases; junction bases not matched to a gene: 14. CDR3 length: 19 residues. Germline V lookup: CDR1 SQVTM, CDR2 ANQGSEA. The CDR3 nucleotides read TGCAGCGTTGAAAAAGGGTCGGGACTAGCGGGGGGGCCATGGAATGAGCAGTTCTTC. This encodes CSVEKGSGLAGGPWNEQFF.

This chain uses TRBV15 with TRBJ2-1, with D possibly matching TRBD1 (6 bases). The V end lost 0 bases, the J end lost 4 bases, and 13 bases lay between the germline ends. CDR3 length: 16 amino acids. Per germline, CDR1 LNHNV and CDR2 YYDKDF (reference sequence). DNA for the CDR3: TGTGCCACCAGCAGAGATTATACAGGGCCATACAATGAGCAGTTCTTC. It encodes CATSRDYTGPYNEQFF.

CDR3 sequence: CASSLVGGQDGGVYGYTF. The CDR3 nucleotides read TGTGCCAGCAGCTTAGTGGGGGGGCAGGACGGCGGGGTCTATGGCTACACCTTC. The chain carries TRBV7-8 and TRBJ1-2; a weak D match, TRBD1 (6 bases). The CDR3 consists of 18 residues. From germline, CDR1 is SGHVS and CDR2 FQNEAQ. Trimming shortened V by 1 base and J by 4 bases, and 22 bases separated the two germline ends.

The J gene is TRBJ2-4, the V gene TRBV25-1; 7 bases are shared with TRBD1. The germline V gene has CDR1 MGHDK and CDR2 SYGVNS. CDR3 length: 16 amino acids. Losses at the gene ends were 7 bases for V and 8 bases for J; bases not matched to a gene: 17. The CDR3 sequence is CASTQQGIVKGDIQYF. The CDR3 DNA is TGTGCCAGCACGCAACAGGGGATAGTGAAAGGGGACATTCAGTACTTC.

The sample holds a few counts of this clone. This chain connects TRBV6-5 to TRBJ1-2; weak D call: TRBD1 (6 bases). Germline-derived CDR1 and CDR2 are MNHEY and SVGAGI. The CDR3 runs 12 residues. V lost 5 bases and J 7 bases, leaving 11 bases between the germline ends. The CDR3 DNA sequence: TGTGCCAGCAGTCCACCCAGGGGTGGCTACACCTTC. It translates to CASSPPRGGYTF.

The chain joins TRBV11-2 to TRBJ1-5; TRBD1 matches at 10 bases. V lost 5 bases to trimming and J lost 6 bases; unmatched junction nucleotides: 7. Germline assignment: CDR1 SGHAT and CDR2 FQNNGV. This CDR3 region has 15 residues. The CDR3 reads CASSRQGASSQPQHF. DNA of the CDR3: TGTGCCAGCAGCCGACAGGGGGCATCTAGTCAGCCCCAGCATTTT.

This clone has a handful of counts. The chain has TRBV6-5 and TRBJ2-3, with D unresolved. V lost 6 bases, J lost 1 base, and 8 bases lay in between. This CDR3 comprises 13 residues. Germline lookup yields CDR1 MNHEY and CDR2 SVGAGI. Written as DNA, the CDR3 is TGTGCCAGCAGCGTACCGGGCACAGATACGCAGTATTTT. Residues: CASSVPGTDTQYF.

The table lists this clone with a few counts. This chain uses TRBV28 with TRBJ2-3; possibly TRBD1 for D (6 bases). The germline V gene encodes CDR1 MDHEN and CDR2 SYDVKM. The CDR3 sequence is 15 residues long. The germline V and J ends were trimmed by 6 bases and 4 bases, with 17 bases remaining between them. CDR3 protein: CASSLPTEGADTQYF. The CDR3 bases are TGTGCCAGCAGCCTTCCCACCGAGGGGGCAGATACGCAGTATTTT.

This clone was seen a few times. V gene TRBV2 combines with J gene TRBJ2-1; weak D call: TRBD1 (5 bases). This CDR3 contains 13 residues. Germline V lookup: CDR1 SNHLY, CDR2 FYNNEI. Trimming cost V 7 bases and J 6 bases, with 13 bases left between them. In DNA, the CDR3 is TGTGCCAGCAATGACCAGGGCTTCAATGAGCAGTTCTTC. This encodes CASNDQGFNEQFF.

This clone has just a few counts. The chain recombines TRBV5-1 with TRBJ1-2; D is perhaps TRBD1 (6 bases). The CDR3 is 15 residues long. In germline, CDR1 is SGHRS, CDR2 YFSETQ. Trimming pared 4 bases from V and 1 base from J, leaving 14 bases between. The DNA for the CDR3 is TGCGCCAGCAGCGGGGGGGGACAACTTAACTATGGCTACACCTTC. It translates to CASSGGGQLNYGYTF.

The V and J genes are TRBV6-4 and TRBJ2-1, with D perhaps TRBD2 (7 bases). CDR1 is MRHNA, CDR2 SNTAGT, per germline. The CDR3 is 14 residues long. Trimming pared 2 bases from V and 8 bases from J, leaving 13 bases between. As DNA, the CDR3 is TGTGCCAGCAGTGACCTTTTGCGGGGGCATGAGCAGTTCTTC. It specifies CASSDLLRGHEQFF.

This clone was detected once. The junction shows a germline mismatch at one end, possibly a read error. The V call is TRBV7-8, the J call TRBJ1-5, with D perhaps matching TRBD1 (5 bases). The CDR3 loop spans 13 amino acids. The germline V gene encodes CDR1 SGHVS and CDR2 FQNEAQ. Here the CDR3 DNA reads TGTGCCGGCAGAGGGGCTGGCAATCAGCCCCAGCATTTT. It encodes CAGRGAGNQPQHF.